This T cell receptor beta chain was sequenced for a study of T cells expressing NK-cell markers. Study background: Among the eight sequenced donors, seven tested HCMV-seropositive and one tested seronegative.

Reprocessing the 5' RACE reads, TCRdb reports a single entry for every CDR3 protein and omits DNA. The sample's table shows some 150,000 distinct CDR3 sequences. Germline V CDR1 and CDR2: MNHEY, SMNVEV (reference sequence). The CDR3 sequence is 15 residues long. This clonotype was sampled from a man between 18 and 29 years old in good health. V gene TRBV27 combines with J gene TRBJ2-5; TCRdb outputs TRBD2, but without DNA this stays unchecked. The sequencing input was blood T cells: a sorted CD56 or NKG2C T cell subset, CD4+ or CD8+ T cells, or bulk PBMC T cells (not recorded which). The CDR3 sequence is CASSFFSGSIETQYF.